Shown below are 17 T cell receptor beta chains from a single sample sequenced in a study of patients and donors after allogeneic stem cell transplantation. TCRdb processed the RT-PCR reads anew with MiXCR; each CDR3 protein has one entry. Of 800,000 to 1,000,000 distinct CDR3 sequences listed, about a sixth are singletons. The sequenced material came from blood, either unsorted or a sorted T cell fraction (not recorded which). These receptors were collected from a human donor who was either an allogeneic HSCT recipient or a stem cell or donor lymphocyte infusion donor (not recorded which). It is not recorded whose cells these are; they may come from a transplant donor.

The J gene is TRBJ1-1, the V gene TRBV18, with D unclear. The V and J ends lost 4 bases and 1 base respectively, with 13 bases between them. Germline CDR1 is KGHSH and CDR2 is LQKENI. There are 15 residues in the CDR3. For the CDR3, the DNA is TGTGCCAGCTCACAACTGGACGTGGAGAACACTGAAGCTTTCTTT. It encodes CASSQLDVENTEAFF.

The chain links TRBV5-5 to TRBJ2-6, with D perhaps assigned TRBD1 or TRBD2 (5 bases each). Germline CDR1 reads SGHKS; CDR2 reads YYEKEE (reference sequence). This CDR3 has 17 amino acids. Trimming cost V 4 bases and J 0 bases, with 14 bases left between them. CDR3 nucleotide sequence: TGTGCCAGCAGCCCGAGGGACGACCACTCTGGGGCCAACGTCCTGACTTTC. Its protein product is CASSPRDDHSGANVLTF.

This clonotype turned up a few times. The junction and the germline gene differ at one end; a read error may be behind it. This sequence joins TRBV6-1 and TRBJ2-7; no firm D call. CDR3 size: 16 residues. CDR1 and CDR2 (germline): MNHNS, SASEGT. CDR3 region: CASSEVKLGSSYEQYF. In nucleotides, the CDR3 is TGTGCCAGCAGCGAAGTTAAGCTGGGAAGCTCCTACGAGCAGTACTTC.

This clonotype was counted between two and nine times. The rearrangement links TRBV5-1 to TRBJ2-2; unclear D gene. This CDR3 spans 16 amino acids. Germline V gene lookup returns CDR1 SGHRS and CDR2 YFSETQ. Trimming cost V 1 base and J 0 bases, with 10 bases left between them. The CDR3 sequence: CASSLTADANTGELFF. The CDR3 nucleotides are TGCGCCAGCAGCTTGACGGCGGACGCGAACACCGGGGAGCTGTTTTTT.

This clonotype was observed at least ten times. The chain joins TRBV24-1 to TRBJ2-4; tentative D call: TRBD2 (5 bases). CDR1 KGHDR and CDR2 SFDVKD come from the germline V gene. CDR3 length equals 15 residues. V gave up 7 bases and J gave up 4 bases, with 16 bases separating them. CDR3 DNA sequence: TGTGCCACCAGCGGAACGGACGGGGAAAAAAACATTCAGTACTTC. Its translation is CATSGTDGEKNIQYF.

This clonotype was found a few times. This chain links TRBV2 with TRBJ2-7; 10 bases agree with TRBD1. With 4 bases clipped from V and 2 bases from J, the junction kept 8 bases outside the gene matches. The CDR3 loop spans 16 amino acids. The germline CDR1 and CDR2 sequences are SNHLY and FYNNEI. CDR3 amino acids: CASSGTTGGLPYEQYF. CDR3 nucleotide sequence: TGTGCCAGCAGTGGGACGACAGGGGGCCTCCCCTACGAGCAGTACTTC.

The chain joins TRBV2 to TRBJ1-1, with 8 bases matching TRBD1. Losses at the gene ends were 3 bases for V and 1 base for J; bases not matched to a gene: 1. Germline V gives CDR1 SNHLY, CDR2 FYNNEI. The CDR3 runs 14 residues. CDR3 sequence reads: CASSDDRGNTEAFF. CDR3 bases: TGTGCCAGCAGTGATGACAGGGGGAACACTGAAGCTTTCTTT.

The rearrangement uses TRBV6-1 and TRBJ2-4; 7 positions match TRBD2. The V segment lost 4 bases and the J segment 7 bases; nucleotides outside the gene matches: 13. From germline, CDR1 is MNHNS and CDR2 SASEGT. This CDR3 has 16 residues. The CDR3 spells CASSGRGRGLQNIQYF. The DNA for the CDR3 is TGTGCCAGCAGTGGCCGGGGGAGGGGATTACAGAACATTCAGTACTTC.

This clonotype has a handful of counts. CDR3 DNA: TGTGCCAGCAGCGTAAGCCCGGTCAGGAACTACGAGCAGTACTTC. Its translation is CASSVSPVRNYEQYF. V usage is TRBV9 and J usage is TRBJ2-7; D call uncertain. From germline, CDR1 is SGDLS and CDR2 YYNGEE. The CDR3 has 15 residues. V gave up 1 base and J gave up 3 bases, with 14 bases separating them.

This clonotype was observed a handful of times. The chain links TRBV9 to TRBJ2-5; D unclear. Germline values: CDR1 SGDLS, CDR2 YYNGEE. V was pared by 0 bases and J by 5 bases, with 14 bases between. The CDR3 runs 15 residues. CDR3 amino acids: CASSVGALSWETQYF. In nucleotides, the CDR3 is TGTGCCAGCAGCGTAGGGGCCTTAAGTTGGGAGACCCAGTACTTC. Drawing the rest from reference TRBV9 and TRBJ2-5, the complete variable domain is DSGVTQTPKHLITATGQRVTLRCSPRSGDLSVYWYQQSLDQGLQFLIQYYNGEERAKGNILERFSAQQFPDLHSELNLSSLELGDSALYFCASSVGALSWETQYFGPGTRLLVL.

The chain recombines TRBV4-3 with TRBJ1-2; a weak D match, TRBD1 (5 bases). V lost 3 bases, J lost 8 bases, and 19 bases lay in between. The CDR3 runs 15 residues. CDR1 and CDR2 from the germline V gene are LGHNA and YSLEER. The CDR3 sequence is CASSQASPGTGGYTF. CDR3 in DNA: TGCGCCAGCAGCCAGGCTAGTCCGGGGACGGGGGGCTACACCTTC.

This clonotype has a handful of counts. The chain joins TRBV28 to TRBJ2-3; 8 bases align to TRBD1. V was pared by 6 bases and J by 3 bases, with 5 bases of the junction left unmatched. This CDR3 has 14 amino acids. Germline lookup yields CDR1 MDHEN and CDR2 SYDVKM. The CDR3 coding sequence is TGTGCCAGCAGAATCAGGGGGCGAACAGATACGCAGTATTTT. Translated: CASRIRGRTDTQYF.

J is TRBJ2-3 and V is TRBV7-9, with D possibly matching TRBD2 (5 bases). Looked up from germline, CDR1 is SEHNR and CDR2 is FQNEAQ (reference sequence). The CDR3 is made up of 17 amino acids. V lost 2 bases and J lost 2, with 17 bases in between. The CDR3 nucleotides read TGTGCCAGCAGCTTACCCAAGGGAGCATCCCACACAGATACGCAGTATTTT. Translation gives CASSLPKGASHTDTQYF.

The sample holds a few counts of this clonotype. J is TRBJ2-3 and V is TRBV7-3; 12 bases are a match to TRBD2. Per germline, CDR1 SGHTA and CDR2 FQGTGA. This CDR3 comprises 15 residues. V shed 7 bases and J 3 bases; nucleotides not matched to a gene: 5. In DNA, the CDR3 is TGTGCCAGCAACCTGGGGACTAGCGGGACAGATACGCAGTATTTT. Translated: CASNLGTSGTDTQYF.

The chain uses TRBV12-3 or TRBV12-4 and TRBJ2-7, with TRBD1 matching over 11 bases. The CDR3 has 15 amino acids. The J segment lost 3 bases and the V segment lost 5 bases, leaving 6 bases of the junction unmatched. CDR3 in amino acids: CASSTGTGGFYEQYF. The CDR3 nucleotides read TGTGCCAGCAGTACCGGGACAGGGGGGTTCTACGAGCAGTACTTC.

This clonotype was recorded many times. V usage is TRBV9 and J usage is TRBJ2-7, with a weak D call TRBD2 (6 bases). Trimming took off 3 bases at V and 7 bases at J, with 23 bases between the two ends. The CDR3 runs to 16 residues. Germline V lookup: CDR1 SGDLS, CDR2 YYNGEE. CDR3 region: CASSAVIGTPLGEQYF. CDR3 DNA sequence: TGTGCCAGCAGCGCCGTGATCGGGACTCCGTTGGGGGAGCAGTACTTC. Full variable domain (outside the CDR3, taken from reference TRBV9 and TRBJ2-7): DSGVTQTPKHLITATGQRVTLRCSPRSGDLSVYWYQQSLDQGLQFLIQYYNGEERAKGNILERFSAQQFPDLHSELNLSSLELGDSALYFCASSAVIGTPLGEQYFGPGTRLTVT.

This clonotype has a handful of counts. The J gene is TRBJ2-5, the V gene TRBV9; the D gene is possibly TRBD1 (5 bases). The CDR3 has 13 residues. V lost 0 bases and J 10 bases, leaving 13 bases between the germline ends. From germline, CDR1 is SGDLS and CDR2 YYNGEE. This CDR3 reads CASSVDYQGDQYF. In DNA form, the CDR3 reads TGTGCCAGCAGCGTAGACTACCAAGGGGACCAGTACTTC. Full variable domain (missing parts from reference TRBV9 and TRBJ2-5): DSGVTQTPKHLITATGQRVTLRCSPRSGDLSVYWYQQSLDQGLQFLIQYYNGEERAKGNILERFSAQQFPDLHSELNLSSLELGDSALYFCASSVDYQGDQYFGPGTRLLVL.